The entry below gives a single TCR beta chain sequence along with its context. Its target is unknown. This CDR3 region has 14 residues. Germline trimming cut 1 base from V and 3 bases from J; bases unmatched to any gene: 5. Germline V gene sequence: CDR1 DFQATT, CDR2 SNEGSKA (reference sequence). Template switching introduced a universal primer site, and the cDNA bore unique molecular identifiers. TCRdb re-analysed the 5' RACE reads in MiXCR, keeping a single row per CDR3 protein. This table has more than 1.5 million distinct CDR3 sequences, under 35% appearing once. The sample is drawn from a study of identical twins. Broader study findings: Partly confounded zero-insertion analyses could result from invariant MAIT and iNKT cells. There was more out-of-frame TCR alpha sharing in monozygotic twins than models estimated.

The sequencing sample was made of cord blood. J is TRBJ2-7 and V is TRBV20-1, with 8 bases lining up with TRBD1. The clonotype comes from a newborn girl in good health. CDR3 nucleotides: TGCAGTGCTAGAGGTGGACAGGGAGGCTACGAGCAGTACTTC. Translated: CSARGGQGGYEQYF.